Listed below are T cell receptor beta chains from one sample, sequenced in a study of cytomegalovirus exposure and HLA in healthy donors. The data were produced by immunoSEQ multiplex PCR, yet TCRdb's version contains in-frame clones alone and is incomplete. The data show more than 110,000 clones, around 80% seen once. Sequenced material: PBMCs. The receptor set was obtained from a young man in good health and CMV-seropositive. The CDR3 runs from the conserved cysteine through the conserved F or W. The D gene is left open where the match is weak. Some rows mark clone size as missing; the rest say once, few, many or name a class of expanded clone.

j_call	d_call	clone_size	v_call	cdr3_nt	cdr3_aa
TRBJ1-5	NA	NA	TRBV27	TGTGCCAGCAGTTTAAAGGCAGCTTTGAGGAATCAGCCCCAGCATTTT	CASSLKAALRNQPQHF
TRBJ2-3	NA	NA	TRBV6-5	TGTGCCAGCAGCCTACTTGGTCGTCCAGATACGCAGTATTTT	CASSLLGRPDTQYF
TRBJ2-5	NA	NA	TRBV7-2	TGTGCCAGCAGCATTTTAGGGGCCGCGGCGCCGGACCTCCAAGAGACCCAGTACTTC	CASSILGAAAPDLQETQYF
TRBJ2-7	NA	NA	TRBV6-5	TGTGCCAGCAGTTACGCGTACAGGTCCCACGAGCAGTACTTC	CASSYAYRSHEQYF
TRBJ2-7	TRBD2	NA	TRBV5-1	TGCGCCAGCAGCGGGGAGGGCGCAGCCTACGAGCAGTACTTC	CASSGEGAAYEQYF
TRBJ2-1	NA	NA	TRBV7-2	TGTGCCAGCAGCTTAGGTGGAGGTTCTCACAATGAGCAGTTCTTC	CASSLGGGSHNEQFF
TRBJ1-3	NA	NA	TRBV6-5	TGTGCCAGCAGGGTACAGGGAGCCGGAAACACCATATATTTT	CASRVQGAGNTIYF
TRBJ1-2	NA	NA	TRBV9	TGTGCCAGCAGCGTTGGGACACCTAATAACTATGGCTACACCTTC	CASSVGTPNNYGYTF
TRBJ2-1	NA	once	TRBV27	TGTGCCAGCAGTTCACGGGGGGCTGTCTTCCATGAGCAGTTCTTC	CASSSRGAVFHEQFF
TRBJ2-1	TRBD2	NA	TRBV2	TGTGCCAGCAAAAGAGCGGGAGTCCCCTACAATGAGCAGTTCTTC	CASKRAGVPYNEQFF
TRBJ1-3	TRBD1	few	TRBV7-8	TGTGCCAGCAGCTTAGACAGGGGCCAGAGCTCTGGAAACACCATATATTTT	CASSLDRGQSSGNTIYF
TRBJ1-4	NA	NA	TRBV4-2	TGTGCCAGCAGCCAAGAAGTAGCTAATGAAAAACTGTTTTTT	CASSQEVANEKLFF
TRBJ2-5	NA	NA	TRBV29-1	TGCAGCGTTGGGGGCGTCGGGTCCCGGGAGACCCAGTACTTC	CSVGGVGSRETQYF
TRBJ1-1	TRBD1	NA	TRBV11-3	TGTGCCAGCAGCTCAAACAGGGGGACTGAAGCTTTCTTT	CASSSNRGTEAFF
TRBJ1-5	TRBD1	NA	TRBV28	TGTGCCAGCAGTTTCGGGACAGGGGATCAGCCCCAGCATTTT	CASSFGTGDQPQHF
TRBJ2-3	NA	NA	TRBV5-1	TGCGCCAGCAGCTTGGGAACACCCCAAGATACGCAGTATTTT	CASSLGTPQDTQYF
TRBJ2-3	NA	NA	TRBV5-6	TGTGCCAGCAGCTTCCCCGGACAGTCCTTGCGCACAGATACGCAGTATTTT	CASSFPGQSLRTDTQYF
TRBJ1-5	NA	NA	TRBV28	TGTGCCAGCAGTTTACTTACCGGGGGGGCACAAGAAGAGCAGCCCCAGCATTTT	CASSLLTGGAQEEQPQHF
TRBJ1-2	NA	NA	TRBV6-1	TGTGCCAGCAGTGAAGGGGGCATCAAGGAGGGCTACACCTTC	CASSEGGIKEGYTF
TRBJ1-5	NA	NA	TRBV28	TGTGCCAGCAGGGCAGATAGCAATCAGCCCCAGCATTTT	CASRADSNQPQHF
TRBJ2-7	NA	NA	TRBV5-1	TGCGCCAGCAGCGGGGAGGGGGGGATTGTTGGTGAAGCGTACTTC	CASSGEGGIVGEAYF
TRBJ2-5	TRBD2	NA	TRBV5-5	TGTGCCAGCAGCTTGGGTTCGACTAGCGGGGGAATTGGGGAGACCCAGTACTTC	CASSLGSTSGGIGETQYF
TRBJ2-3	NA	NA	TRBV5-1	TGCGCCAGCAGTATCTCCCGGGATAGCGGCTTTGGGAATACGCAGTATTTT	CASSISRDSGFGNTQYF